The 14 T cell receptor beta chains presented below share a single source sample, sequenced in a study of OX40 agonist ivuxolimab in advanced cancers. TCRdb's copy holds only in-frame clones and misses some; the assay was immunoSEQ multiplex PCR. The profile shows over 75,000 clones, roughly 92% of them singletons. The specimen comprised CD4+ or CD8+ T cells sorted from blood, sampled in a trial of the OX40 agonist ivuxolimab. The receptors stem from an adult with an advanced solid tumor such as melanoma, head and neck, liver or kidney cancer.

The gene calls are TRBV7-6 and TRBJ2-3; weak D call: TRBD1 (5 bases). V lost 1 base, J lost 2 bases, and 13 bases lay in between. The CDR3 extends over 16 amino acids. Germline CDR1 SGHVS, CDR2 FNYEAQ. The CDR3 bases are TGTGCCAGCAGCTTAGTCGACAGCCCTTACACAGATACGCAGTATTTT. This encodes CASSLVDSPYTDTQYF.

CDR3 in amino acids: CASSLGQGLEQLFF. The CDR3 DNA is TGCGCCAGCAGCTTGGGGCAGGGACTAGAACAACTGTTTTTT. This chain uses TRBV5-1 with TRBJ1-4; perhaps TRBD1 as D (5 bases). Germline CDR1 SGHRS, CDR2 YFSETQ. The V gene lost 0 bases and the J gene lost 12 bases, with 15 bases spanning the gap. This CDR3 is built from 14 residues.

V gene TRBV6-5 combines with J gene TRBJ2-7; 7 bases match TRBD2. V lost 0 bases, J lost 7 bases, and 12 bases stayed unmatched. The CDR3 length is 16 residues. CDR1 is MNHEY and CDR2 is SVGAGI in the germline V gene. This CDR3 reads CASSYSILGGSWEQYF. The CDR3 region has the DNA TGTGCCAGCAGTTACTCGATACTCGGCGGGAGTTGGGAGCAGTACTTC.

V usage is TRBV9 and J usage is TRBJ1-1; D unclear. Germline loops: CDR1 SGDLS, CDR2 YYNGEE. Trimming stripped 0 bases from V and 1 base from J, with 7 bases between. The CDR3 length is 14 residues. For the CDR3, the DNA is TGTGCCAGCAGCGTAGAGGGTTCGAACACTGAAGCTTTCTTT. Encoded protein: CASSVEGSNTEAFF.

The rearrangement links TRBV20-1 to TRBJ1-2; D remains unclear. V lost 6 bases and J lost 5, with 10 bases in between. CDR1 and CDR2 (germline): DFQATT, SNEGSKA (reference sequence). This CDR3 contains 11 residues. CDR3 sequence reads: CSAPSPYGYTF. In nucleotides, the CDR3 is TGCAGTGCCCCATCGCCTTATGGCTACACCTTC.

The chain employs TRBV7-6 and TRBJ2-2, with 9 bases matching TRBD2. The CDR3 runs 15 residues. With V trimmed by 2 bases and J by 5 bases, 3 bases remained unmatched. Germline loops: CDR1 SGHVS, CDR2 FNYEAQ. The CDR3 spells CASSLITSGTGELFF. The DNA for the CDR3 is TGTGCCAGCAGCTTAATAACTAGCGGGACCGGGGAGCTGTTTTTT.

This chain uses TRBV15 with TRBJ2-5; TRBD2 matches at 13 bases. CDR1 and CDR2 (germline): LNHNV, YYDKDF (reference sequence). The V segment lost 0 bases and the J segment 5 bases; nucleotides outside the gene matches: 6. The CDR3 loop spans 17 amino acids. This CDR3 is CATSRDRTSGSWETQYF. CDR3 bases: TGTGCCACCAGCAGAGATAGGACTAGCGGGAGCTGGGAGACCCAGTACTTC.

V and J are TRBV5-6 and TRBJ2-7; D is perhaps TRBD2 (6 bases). Trimming cost V 1 base and J 4 bases, with 12 bases left between them. Germline lookup yields CDR1 SGHDT and CDR2 YYEEEE. This CDR3 region has 14 residues. The CDR3 nucleotides read TGTGCCAGCAGCTTGACACTAGCTTTTTACGAGCAGTACTTC. Its translation: CASSLTLAFYEQYF.

This clone was counted a single time. This chain uses TRBV9 with TRBJ1-2; 7 bases line up with TRBD1. The V gene's germline CDR1 is SGDLS and CDR2 YYNGEE. The V and J ends lost 3 bases and 5 bases, in that order; junction bases with no gene match: 4. This CDR3 has 13 amino acids. The CDR3 spells CASSAGQTYGYTF. The CDR3 coding sequence is TGTGCCAGCAGCGCGGGACAGACTTATGGCTACACCTTC.

V is TRBV27 and J is TRBJ1-1, with D perhaps TRBD1 (5 bases). Trimming pared 3 bases from V and 5 bases from J, leaving 13 bases between. There are 14 residues in the CDR3. The germline CDR1 and CDR2 sequences are MNHEY and SMNVEV (reference sequence). The chain's CDR3 is CASSLGLGFTEAFF. CDR3 coding DNA: TGTGCCAGCAGTTTGGGGCTGGGTTTTACTGAAGCTTTCTTT.

The J gene is TRBJ2-7, the V gene TRBV27; a weak D match, TRBD1 (6 bases). V lost 0 bases to trimming and J lost 2 bases, with 11 bases between them. The CDR3 is 15 residues long. CDR1 and CDR2 (germline): MNHEY, SMNVEV (reference sequence). CDR3 nucleotide sequence: TGTGCCAGCAGTTTATCGGAGCACAGGGCCTACGAGCAGTACTTC. This codes for CASSLSEHRAYEQYF.

The CDR3 protein is CSVSGQGLDYGYTF. DNA for the CDR3: TGCAGCGTTTCGGGACAGGGGTTAGACTATGGCTACACCTTC. V and J are TRBV29-1 and TRBJ1-2, with TRBD1 matching over 10 bases. Germline-derived CDR1 and CDR2 are SQVTM and ANQGSEA. The CDR3 loop spans 14 amino acids. The ends lost 5 bases at V and 3 bases at J; junction bases unmatched: 6.

The chain combines TRBV6-1 with TRBJ2-7; possible D gene TRBD2, 6 bases. Germline V gene sequence: CDR1 MNHNS, CDR2 SASEGT. This CDR3 is 16 amino acids long. V was shortened by 2 bases and J by 1 base, with 15 bases between the two germline ends. CDR3: CASSERWGLLSYEQYF. CDR3 nucleotides: TGTGCCAGCAGTGAAAGGTGGGGACTTTTATCCTACGAGCAGTACTTC.

The chain uses TRBV19 and TRBJ1-1; D gene uncertain. CDR1 LNHDA and CDR2 SQIVND come from the germline V gene (reference sequence). V was shortened by 4 bases and J by 6 bases, with 12 bases between the two germline ends. This CDR3 spans 13 amino acids. CDR3 nucleotides: TGTGCCAGTAGTAAACCCAGAGGCGCTGAAGCTTTCTTT. This gives the protein CASSKPRGAEAFF.